The source of this T cell receptor beta chain is a study of spatial heterogeneity in lung cancer. TCRdb re-analysed the 5' RACE reads in MiXCR, keeping a single row per CDR3 protein. The sample yields tens of thousands of distinct CDR3 sequences, under 8.5% seen once. The CDR3 length is 13 residues. In germline, CDR1 is MDHEN, CDR2 SYDVKM. The germline V and J ends were trimmed by 2 bases and 6 bases, with 11 bases remaining between them. Time point described: sample taken at primary tumor resection. From tumor, nontumor lung or frozen PBMC, whole RNA was taken unsorted for sequencing. This clonotype was counted at least ten times.

This TCR was sampled from a female donor with early-stage non-small cell lung cancer. The sample was PBMCs, taken at surgery. The J gene is TRBJ2-7, the V gene TRBV28, with D possibly TRBD1 on 6 matching bases. The chain's CDR3 is CASSLHRVVEQYF. The CDR3 DNA is TGTGCCAGCAGTTTACACAGGGTAGTCGAGCAGTACTTC. Filled out from reference TRBV28 and TRBJ2-7, the complete variable domain reads DVKVTQSSRYLVKRTGEKVFLECVQDMDHENMFWYRQDPGLGLRLIYFSYDVKMKEKGDIPEGYSVSREKKERFSLILESASTNQTSMYLCASSLHRVVEQYFGPGTRLTVT.